This T cell receptor (beta chain) was sequenced for a study of blood T cell repertoires in COVID-19. About the study: COVID-19 samples, acute and convalescent, were from the United States, Italy and Spain. In each case, the material was cDNA or gDNA derived from T cells, B-cell-depleted T cells, or PBMCs.

In the source study's methods: Cell counts per sample came from amplifying reference gene primers. Measured with immunoSEQ multiplex PCR; TCRdb has only the in-frame clones, and not every one. Clonal size and the V and J genes are those of that table, whereas D and trimming came from the DNA. The sample yields 50,000 to 70,000 clones, 80% to 90% seen once. Unmatched junction bases numbered 5, after V lost 0 bases and J lost 0 bases. This CDR3 spans 16 amino acids. CDR1 is SGHTA and CDR2 is FQGNSA in the germline V gene. This clone appeared a single time. The sequence derives from a man aged 55 to 70 with active or convalescent COVID-19. V gene TRBV7-2 combines with J gene TRBJ2-7; 7 bases align to TRBD1. Sequenced sample: peripheral blood. CDR3 nucleotides: TGTGCCAGCAGCTTAGCGACAGGGATGGGCTCCTACGAGCAGTACTTC. The encoded protein is CASSLATGMGSYEQYF.